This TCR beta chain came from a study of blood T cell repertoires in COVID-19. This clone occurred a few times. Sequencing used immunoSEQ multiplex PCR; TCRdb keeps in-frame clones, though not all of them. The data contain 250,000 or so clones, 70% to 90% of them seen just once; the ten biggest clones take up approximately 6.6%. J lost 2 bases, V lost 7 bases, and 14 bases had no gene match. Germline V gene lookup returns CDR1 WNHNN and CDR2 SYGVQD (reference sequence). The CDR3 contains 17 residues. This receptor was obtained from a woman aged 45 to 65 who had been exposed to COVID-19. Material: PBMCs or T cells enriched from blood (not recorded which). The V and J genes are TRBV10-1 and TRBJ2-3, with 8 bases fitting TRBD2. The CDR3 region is CASMIAGGPLHTDTQYF. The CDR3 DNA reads TGCGCCAGCATGATTGCGGGGGGCCCCTTGCACACAGATACGCAGTATTTT.